The 32 T cell receptor beta chains listed next were all sequenced from one sample in a study of identical twins. TCRdb processed the 5' RACE reads anew with MiXCR; each CDR3 protein has one entry. The sample includes 350,000 or so distinct CDR3 sequences, roughly an eighth of them seen just once. This same sample was also taken into another study, of yellow fever vaccine responses in identical twins.

Sequences were obtained from CD8+ T cells sorted from blood. The source is a woman in her late teens or twenties in good health.

The gene calls are TRBV5-1 and TRBJ2-1; 10 bases are a match to TRBD2. Germline V lookup: CDR1 SGHRS, CDR2 YFSETQ. The CDR3 totals 15 residues. V dropped 4 bases and J dropped 5; count of bases not matched to a gene: 6. The CDR3 reads CASSRTSGMNNEQFF. The CDR3 region has the DNA TGCGCCAGCAGCCGAACTAGCGGGATGAACAATGAGCAGTTCTTC. The entire variable domain, with the rest obtained from reference TRBV5-1 and TRBJ2-1, is as follows: KAGVTQTPRYLIKTRGQQVTLSCSPISGHRSVSWYQQTPGQGLQFLFEYFSETQRNKGNFPGRFSGRQFSNSRSEMNVSTLELGDSALYLCASSRTSGMNNEQFFGPGTRLTVL.

This clonotype was seen repeatedly, ten times or more. This chain joins TRBV9 and TRBJ1-1; D is unclear. Germline V CDR1 and CDR2: SGDLS, YYNGEE. Trimming left V 3 bases short and J 4 bases short, with 10 bases between. The CDR3 covers 13 residues. The CDR3 region is CASSAYLSTEAFF. The CDR3 DNA follows: TGTGCCAGCAGCGCGTACTTGAGCACTGAAGCTTTCTTT. Drawing the rest from reference TRBV9 and TRBJ1-1, the complete variable domain is DSGVTQTPKHLITATGQRVTLRCSPRSGDLSVYWYQQSLDQGLQFLIQYYNGEERAKGNILERFSAQQFPDLHSELNLSSLELGDSALYFCASSAYLSTEAFFGQGTRLTVV.

The chain couples TRBV2 to TRBJ1-4, with a possible D match to TRBD1 (5 bases). V lost 3 bases and J 0 bases, leaving 14 bases between the germline ends. CDR1 SNHLY and CDR2 FYNNEI come from the germline V gene. The CDR3 runs to 17 residues. The CDR3 nucleotides read TGTGCCAGCAGTGATGGGGCGGGGTTTACAACTAATGAAAAACTGTTTTTT. Its translation is CASSDGAGFTTNEKLFF.

This clonotype was seen a few times. V is TRBV5-1 and J is TRBJ1-1; D is perhaps TRBD1 (5 bases). Germline values: CDR1 SGHRS, CDR2 YFSETQ. The V end lost 4 bases, the J end lost 4 bases, and 14 bases lay between the germline ends. The CDR3 extends over 14 amino acids. Here the CDR3 DNA reads TGCGCCAGCAGCCCGACGGGAGGGGTCACTGAAGCTTTCTTT. Translating gives CASSPTGGVTEAFF.

In its sample, this clonotype was seen many times. The rearrangement links TRBV5-6 to TRBJ2-2; D is possibly TRBD1 (5 bases). Germline V gene sequence: CDR1 SGHDT, CDR2 YYEEEE. V lost 0 bases, J lost 1 base, and 7 bases lay in between. CDR3 length: 15 residues. In DNA form, the CDR3 reads TGTGCCAGCAGCTTGGGGCAGGGGAACACCGGGGAGCTGTTTTTT. This translates into CASSLGQGNTGELFF.

The J gene is TRBJ2-2, the V gene TRBV20-1; 7 bases align to TRBD1. The CDR3 is 14 residues long. Germline CDR1 DFQATT, CDR2 SNEGSKA (reference sequence). V lost 3 bases and J lost 6; bases outside the gene matches: 7. Here the CDR3 DNA reads TGCAGTGCTAGGCCACAGGGGCAGGCCGGGGAGCTGTTTTTT. As protein: CSARPQGQAGELFF.

The chain recombines TRBV10-3 with TRBJ2-7, with TRBD2 identical over 7 bases. The germline gives CDR1 ENHRY, CDR2 SYGVKD. The trim removed 7 bases at V and 0 bases at J, leaving 3 bases unmatched. The CDR3 consists of 13 residues. CDR3: CAITRGDSYEQYF. Here the CDR3 DNA reads TGTGCCATCACTCGGGGGGACTCCTACGAGCAGTACTTC.

This clonotype has only a few counts. DNA for the CDR3: TGTGCCAGCAGCTCCCCCCCTTCATATAATACGCAGTATTTT. As protein: CASSSPPSYNTQYF. This chain joins TRBV7-9 and TRBJ2-3; the D is unclear. The CDR3 consists of 14 residues. Trimming took 4 bases from V and 7 from J, leaving 15 bases between them. The germline gives CDR1 SEHNR, CDR2 FQNEAQ (reference sequence).

This clonotype has just a few counts. The rearrangement uses TRBV12-3 or TRBV12-4 and TRBJ2-3; 8 nucleotides line up with TRBD2. The CDR3 sequence is 16 residues long. The V gene end was trimmed by 7 bases and the J gene end by 6 bases; junction bases not matched to a gene: 15. The CDR3 sequence: CASTLGRGASPDTQYF. CDR3 nucleotides: TGTGCCAGCACCCTCGGGAGGGGGGCTAGCCCGGATACGCAGTATTTT.

This chain uses TRBV7-9 with TRBJ1-2; maybe TRBD1 (6 bases). The CDR3 length is 15 residues. Trimming stripped 4 bases from V and 5 bases from J, with 17 bases between. Germline loops: CDR1 SEHNR, CDR2 FQNEAQ (reference sequence). CDR3 amino acids: CASSSGTRAEYGYTF. The DNA for the CDR3 is TGTGCCAGCAGCTCGGGGACACGGGCCGAATATGGCTACACCTTC.

This rearrangement joins TRBV5-6 to TRBJ2-1, with D perhaps matching TRBD1 (6 bases). Trimming pared 0 bases from V and 6 bases from J, leaving 16 bases between. The CDR3 is 16 amino acids. Germline V gene sequence: CDR1 SGHDT, CDR2 YYEEEE. Here the CDR3 DNA reads TGTGCCAGCAGCTTGGCCATCGCAGGGGCTTTCAATGAGCAGTTCTTC. It specifies CASSLAIAGAFNEQFF. Based on the CDR3 plus reference TRBV5-6 and TRBJ2-1, the full variable domain is DAGVTQSPTHLIKTRGQQVTLRCSPKSGHDTVSWYQQALGQGPQFIFQYYEEEERQRGNFPDRFSGHQFPNYSSELNVNALLLGDSALYLCASSLAIAGAFNEQFFGPGTRLTVL.

The V gene is TRBV7-3, the J gene TRBJ2-7, with TRBD1 identical over 12 bases. The junction had 8 bases not matched to a gene; V was cut back by 5 bases and J by 3 bases. CDR3 length: 16 amino acids. Germline values: CDR1 SGHTA, CDR2 FQGTGA. The CDR3 DNA is TGTGCCAGCAGCGAGACCGGGACAGGGGGCATCTACGAGCAGTACTTC. Its translation: CASSETGTGGIYEQYF.

The rearrangement uses TRBV13 and TRBJ2-7; D is undetermined. The CDR3 length is 15 residues. Germline V CDR1 and CDR2: PRHDT, FYEKMQ (reference sequence). V gave up 6 bases and J gave up 3 bases, with 18 bases separating them. As DNA, the CDR3 is TGTGCCAGCAGAGTCCCTGACCCGCCCAACTACGAGCAGTACTTC. Residues: CASRVPDPPNYEQYF.

Ten or more counts support this clonotype. As DNA, the CDR3 is TGTGCCGCTCGAGACGGTTCGATTGAGCAGTTCTTC. Residues: CAARDGSIEQFF. The rearrangement joins TRBV7-9 to TRBJ2-1, with unresolved D. Looked up from germline, CDR1 is SEHNR and CDR2 is FQNEAQ (reference sequence). V was pared by 11 bases and J by 9 bases, with 17 bases between. The CDR3 length is 12 residues.

Ten or more counts support this clonotype. The chain combines TRBV5-1 with TRBJ2-3; unclear D gene. The CDR3 runs to 12 residues. Looked up from germline, CDR1 is SGHRS and CDR2 is YFSETQ. The V and J ends lost 4 bases and 2 bases respectively, with 5 bases between them. The CDR3 DNA sequence: TGCGCCAGCAGCCAGCACACAGATACGCAGTATTTT. Protein sequence: CASSQHTDTQYF.

This chain joins TRBV15 and TRBJ2-7; tentative D call: TRBD2 (6 bases). Trimming took off 4 bases at V and 7 bases at J, with 17 bases between the two ends. Looked up from germline, CDR1 is LNHNV and CDR2 is YYDKDF (reference sequence). The CDR3 has 14 residues. The CDR3 sequence: CATSNGSPAGEQYV. The CDR3, as DNA: TGTGCCACCAGCAACGGGTCTCCCGCGGGGGAGCAGTACGTC.

The genes are TRBV4-1 and TRBJ1-2, with D unresolved. V lost 0 bases to trimming and J lost 6 bases, with 14 bases between them. Germline V CDR1 and CDR2: MGHRA, YSYEKL. This CDR3 comprises 15 residues. The CDR3 spells CASSQESGSWHGYTF. CDR3 sequence (DNA): TGCGCCAGCAGCCAAGAATCCGGCAGCTGGCATGGCTACACCTTC.

There are many counts of this clonotype. The chain recombines TRBV15 with TRBJ2-1; 13 nucleotides agree with TRBD2. The CDR3 spans 16 residues. Looked up from germline, CDR1 is LNHNV and CDR2 is YYDKDF (reference sequence). J was trimmed by 6 bases and V by 6 bases; bases with no gene match: 8. The DNA of the CDR3 is TGTGCCACCAGTGACCCCGGGACTAGCGGGATCAATGAGCAGTTCTTC. As protein: CATSDPGTSGINEQFF.

This clonotype was seen a handful of times. The chain is built from TRBV7-9 and TRBJ2-1; 9 bases match TRBD2. V gave up 2 bases and J gave up 6 bases; unmatched junction bases: 2. This CDR3 is built from 14 residues. CDR1 is SEHNR, CDR2 FQNEAQ, per germline (reference sequence). The DNA for the CDR3 is TGTGCCAGCAGCTTACTAGCGGGGCTCAATGAGCAGTTCTTC. Translated: CASSLLAGLNEQFF.

This clonotype was seen a handful of times. The chain has TRBV7-8 and TRBJ2-1, with 8 bases that match TRBD1. The CDR3 is 16 residues long. The V gene end was trimmed by 5 bases and the J gene end by 5 bases; junction bases not matched to a gene: 11. Looked up from germline, CDR1 is SGHVS and CDR2 is FQNEAQ. CDR3 protein: CASSPPRTGLHNEQFF. In DNA form, the CDR3 reads TGTGCCAGCAGCCCCCCGCGGACAGGGCTCCACAATGAGCAGTTCTTC.

This clonotype turned up a few times. Written as DNA, the CDR3 is TGCGCCAGCAGCCCCGAGGGACAGGGAACAGATACGCAGTATTTT. Translation gives CASSPEGQGTDTQYF. This chain uses TRBV5-1 with TRBJ2-3; TRBD1 matches at 9 bases. The CDR3 is 15 amino acids. CDR1 and CDR2 from the germline V gene are SGHRS and YFSETQ. V shed 4 bases and J 3 bases; nucleotides not matched to a gene: 6.

At least ten counts were recorded for this clonotype. V usage is TRBV12-3 or TRBV12-4 and J usage is TRBJ1-4; D might be TRBD1 (6 bases). V was pared by 6 bases and J by 7 bases, with 12 bases between. This CDR3 has 13 residues. The CDR3 DNA is TGTGCCAGCAGCACCGGGACAAGTGAAAAACTGTTTTTT. Protein: CASSTGTSEKLFF.

The rearrangement uses TRBV12-3 or TRBV12-4 and TRBJ1-3; no clear D. V was cut by 2 bases and J by 8 bases, with 16 bases left in between. The CDR3 length is 15 residues. The CDR3 coding sequence is TGTGCCAGCAGTTTACTAGGACTAAAGAAAGACACCATATATTTT. Translating it yields CASSLLGLKKDTIYF.

The rearrangement joins TRBV3-1 to TRBJ2-3; the D is unclear. The CDR3 runs to 15 residues. V lost 1 base and J 0 bases, leaving 8 bases between the germline ends. Germline V gives CDR1 LGHDT, CDR2 YNNKEL (reference sequence). The CDR3 sequence: CASSQAHTSTDTQYF. The CDR3 DNA reads TGTGCCAGCAGCCAAGCCCATACGAGCACAGATACGCAGTATTTT.

This clonotype was observed many times. J is TRBJ2-1 and V is TRBV7-8; D gene uncertain. The CDR3 spans 11 residues. Germline V gene lookup returns CDR1 SGHVS and CDR2 FQNEAQ. Trimming took off 2 bases at V and 8 bases at J, with 4 bases between the two ends. The DNA of the CDR3 is TGTGCCAGCAGCTTAACGGATGAGCAGTTCTTC. This sequence encodes CASSLTDEQFF.

The rearrangement joins TRBV19 to TRBJ2-3, with 9 bases that match TRBD1. The trim removed 9 bases at V and 3 bases at J, leaving 13 bases unmatched. This CDR3 contains 16 residues. The germline CDR1 and CDR2 sequences are LNHDA and SQIVND (reference sequence). In DNA, the CDR3 is TGTGCCAGCGCTAATGAACAGGGGGCTTTGACAGATACGCAGTATTTT. Protein sequence: CASANEQGALTDTQYF.

The V and J genes are TRBV20-1 and TRBJ2-3; the match to TRBD2 covers 10 bases. The V segment lost 5 bases and the J segment 2 bases; nucleotides outside the gene matches: 10. This CDR3 spans 16 amino acids. The germline V gene encodes CDR1 DFQATT and CDR2 SNEGSKA (reference sequence). The CDR3 nucleotides are TGCAGTGCTGATACCTTAGCGGGGGGCCCCACAGATACGCAGTATTTT. Protein: CSADTLAGGPTDTQYF.

This clonotype was counted a few times. The rearrangement joins TRBV5-4 to TRBJ1-2; the D gene is possibly TRBD1 (5 bases). V was clipped by 4 bases and J by 4 bases, with 14 bases between them. The germline V gene encodes CDR1 SGHNT and CDR2 YYREEE (reference sequence). The length of the CDR3 is 14 residues. The CDR3 reads CASSLVDTVYGYTF. The CDR3 bases are TGTGCCAGCAGCCTGGTGGACACGGTCTATGGCTACACCTTC.

The rearrangement uses TRBV7-9 and TRBJ2-3, with TRBD1 identical over 12 bases. J was trimmed by 7 bases and V by 5 bases; bases with no gene match: 7. From germline, CDR1 is SEHNR and CDR2 FQNEAQ (reference sequence). The CDR3 loop spans 15 amino acids. The CDR3 nucleotides read TGTGCCAGCAGCATGGGACAGGGGGCCATGAATACGCAGTATTTT. Residues: CASSMGQGAMNTQYF.

This rearrangement joins TRBV13 to TRBJ2-3; TRBD1 or TRBD2 may be the D gene (5 bases each). Trimming shortened V by 0 bases and J by 1 base, and 14 bases separated the two germline ends. Germline CDR1 and CDR2: PRHDT and FYEKMQ (reference sequence). The CDR3 is 17 amino acids. The CDR3 spells CASSLGRRGTGTDTQYF. CDR3 nucleotides: TGTGCCAGCAGCTTAGGCCGAAGAGGGACGGGCACAGATACGCAGTATTTT.

This clonotype was seen many times. The chain couples TRBV12-3 or TRBV12-4 to TRBJ2-2, with D perhaps matching TRBD1 (6 bases). The CDR3 runs 16 residues. V gave up 6 bases and J gave up 6 bases, with 20 bases separating them. CDR3 protein: CASSPTQGNPSGELFF. CDR3 DNA sequence: TGTGCCAGCAGCCCTACCCAGGGGAATCCCTCCGGGGAGCTGTTTTTT.

The chain has TRBV7-9 and TRBJ1-1, with a possible D match to TRBD1 (6 bases). V lost 4 bases to trimming and J lost 0 bases, with 18 bases between them. The CDR3 runs to 17 residues. From germline, CDR1 is SEHNR and CDR2 FQNEAQ (reference sequence). CDR3 sequence: CASSSIHTGTMNTEAFF. For the CDR3, the DNA is TGTGCCAGCAGCTCCATTCACACAGGGACCATGAACACTGAAGCTTTCTTT.